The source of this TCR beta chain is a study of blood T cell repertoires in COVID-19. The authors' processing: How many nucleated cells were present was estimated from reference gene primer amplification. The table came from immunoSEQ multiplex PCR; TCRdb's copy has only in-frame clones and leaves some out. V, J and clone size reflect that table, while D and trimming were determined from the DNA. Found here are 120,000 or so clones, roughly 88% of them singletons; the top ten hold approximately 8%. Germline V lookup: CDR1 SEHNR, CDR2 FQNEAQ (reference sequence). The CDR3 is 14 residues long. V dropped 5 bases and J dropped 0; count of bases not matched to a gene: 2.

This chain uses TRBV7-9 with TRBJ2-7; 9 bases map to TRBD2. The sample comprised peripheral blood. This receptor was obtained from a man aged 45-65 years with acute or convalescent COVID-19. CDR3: CASSPTSGSYEQYF. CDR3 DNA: TGTGCCAGCAGCCCGACTAGCGGCTCCTACGAGCAGTACTTC.